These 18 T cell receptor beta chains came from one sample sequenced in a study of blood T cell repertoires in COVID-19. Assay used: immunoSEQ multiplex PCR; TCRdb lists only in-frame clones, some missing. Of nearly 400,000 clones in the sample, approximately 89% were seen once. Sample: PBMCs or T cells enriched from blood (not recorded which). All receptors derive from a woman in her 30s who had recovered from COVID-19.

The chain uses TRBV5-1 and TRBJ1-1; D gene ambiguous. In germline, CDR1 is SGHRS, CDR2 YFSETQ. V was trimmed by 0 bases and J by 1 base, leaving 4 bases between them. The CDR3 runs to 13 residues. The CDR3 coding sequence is TGCGCCAGCAGCTTGGACACGAACACTGAAGCTTTCTTT. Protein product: CASSLDTNTEAFF.

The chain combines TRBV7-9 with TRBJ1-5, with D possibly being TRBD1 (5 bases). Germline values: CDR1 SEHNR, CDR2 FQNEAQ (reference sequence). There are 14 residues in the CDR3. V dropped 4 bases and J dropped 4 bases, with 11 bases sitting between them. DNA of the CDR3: TGTGCCAGCAGCTCAGGGTTGGGGAATCAGCCCCAGCATTTT. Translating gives CASSSGLGNQPQHF.

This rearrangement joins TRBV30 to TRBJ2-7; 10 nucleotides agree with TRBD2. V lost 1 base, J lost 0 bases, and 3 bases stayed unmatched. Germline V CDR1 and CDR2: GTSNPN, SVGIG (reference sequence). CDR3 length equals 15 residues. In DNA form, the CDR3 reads TGTGCCTGGAGTGGGGCTAGCGGGAGCTCCTACGAGCAGTACTTC. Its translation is CAWSGASGSSYEQYF. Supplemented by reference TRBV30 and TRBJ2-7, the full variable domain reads SQTIHQWPATLVQPVGSPLSLECTVEGTSNPNLYWYRQAAGRGLQLLFYSVGIGQISSEVPQNLSASRPQDRQFILSSKKLLLSDSGFYLCAWSGASGSSYEQYFGPGTRLTVT.

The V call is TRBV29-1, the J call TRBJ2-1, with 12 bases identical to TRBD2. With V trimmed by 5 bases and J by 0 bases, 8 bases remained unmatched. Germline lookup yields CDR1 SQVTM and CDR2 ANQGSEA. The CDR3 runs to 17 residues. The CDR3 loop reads CSVPGLAGLSSYNEQFF. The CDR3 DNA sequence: TGCAGCGTTCCGGGACTAGCGGGTTTGAGCTCCTACAATGAGCAGTTCTTC.

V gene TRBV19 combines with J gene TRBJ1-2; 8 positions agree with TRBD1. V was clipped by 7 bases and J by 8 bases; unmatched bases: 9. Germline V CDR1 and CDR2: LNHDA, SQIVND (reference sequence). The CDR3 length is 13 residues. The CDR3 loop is CASKGQGARGYTF. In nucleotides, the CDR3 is TGTGCCAGTAAGGGTCAGGGGGCAAGAGGCTACACCTTC.

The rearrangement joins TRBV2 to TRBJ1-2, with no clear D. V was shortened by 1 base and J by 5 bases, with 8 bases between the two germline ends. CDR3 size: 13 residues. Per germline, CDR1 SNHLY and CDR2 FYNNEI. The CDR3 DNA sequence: TGTGCCAGCAGTGAAGTTCTACAGTATGGCTACACCTTC. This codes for CASSEVLQYGYTF.

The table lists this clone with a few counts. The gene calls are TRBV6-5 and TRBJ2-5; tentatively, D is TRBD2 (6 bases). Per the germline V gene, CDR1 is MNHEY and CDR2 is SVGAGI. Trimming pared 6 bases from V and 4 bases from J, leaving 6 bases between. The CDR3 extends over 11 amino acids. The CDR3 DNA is TGTGCCAGCAGGGGGGGAGAGACCCAGTACTTC. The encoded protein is CASRGGETQYF.

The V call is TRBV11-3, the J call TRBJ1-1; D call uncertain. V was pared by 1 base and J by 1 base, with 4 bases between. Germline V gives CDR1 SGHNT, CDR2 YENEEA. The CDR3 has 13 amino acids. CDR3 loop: CASSLGGNTEAFF. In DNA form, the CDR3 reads TGTGCCAGCAGCTTAGGAGGGAACACTGAAGCTTTCTTT.

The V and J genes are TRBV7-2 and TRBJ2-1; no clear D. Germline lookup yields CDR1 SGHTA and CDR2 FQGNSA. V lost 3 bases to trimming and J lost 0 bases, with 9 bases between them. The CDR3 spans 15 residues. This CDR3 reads CASSLFYPSYNEQFF. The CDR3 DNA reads TGTGCCAGCAGCTTGTTCTACCCCTCCTACAATGAGCAGTTCTTC.

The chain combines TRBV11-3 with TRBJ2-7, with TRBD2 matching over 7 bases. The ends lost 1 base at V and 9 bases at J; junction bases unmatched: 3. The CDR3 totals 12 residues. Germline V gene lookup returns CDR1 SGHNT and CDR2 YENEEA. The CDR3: CASSLGGGRQYF. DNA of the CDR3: TGTGCCAGCAGCTTAGGGGGGGGTCGGCAGTACTTC.

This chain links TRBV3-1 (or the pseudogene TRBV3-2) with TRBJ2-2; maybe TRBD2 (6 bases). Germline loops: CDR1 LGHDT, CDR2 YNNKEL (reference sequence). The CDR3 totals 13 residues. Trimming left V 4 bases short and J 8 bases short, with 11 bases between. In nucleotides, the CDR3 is TGTGCCAGCAGCCCTTCCGGGGGAGGGGAGCTGTTTTTT. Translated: CASSPSGGGELFF.

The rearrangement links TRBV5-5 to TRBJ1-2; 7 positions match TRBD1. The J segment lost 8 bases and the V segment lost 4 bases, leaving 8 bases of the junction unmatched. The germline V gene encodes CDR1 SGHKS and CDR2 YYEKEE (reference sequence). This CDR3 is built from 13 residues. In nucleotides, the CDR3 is TGTGCCAGCAGCGTTGACAGGGTGAGGGGCTACACCTTC. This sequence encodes CASSVDRVRGYTF. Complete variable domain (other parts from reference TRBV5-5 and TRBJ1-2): DAGVTQSPTHLIKTRGQQVTLRCSPISGHKSVSWYQQVLGQGPQFIFQYYEKEERGRGNFPDRFSARQFPNYSSELNVNALLLGDSALYLCASSVDRVRGYTFGSGTRLTVV.

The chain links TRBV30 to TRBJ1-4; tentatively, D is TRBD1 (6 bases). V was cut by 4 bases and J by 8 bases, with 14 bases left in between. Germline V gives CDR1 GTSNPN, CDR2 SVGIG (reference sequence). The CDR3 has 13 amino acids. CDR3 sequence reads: CAWMVRGTEKLFF. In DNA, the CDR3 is TGTGCCTGGATGGTCAGGGGAACGGAAAAACTGTTTTTT.

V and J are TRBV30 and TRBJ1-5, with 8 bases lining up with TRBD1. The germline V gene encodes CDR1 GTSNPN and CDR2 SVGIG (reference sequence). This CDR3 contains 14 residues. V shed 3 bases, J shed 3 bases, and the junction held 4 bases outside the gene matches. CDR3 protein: CAWSRTGSNQPQHF. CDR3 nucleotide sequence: TGTGCCTGGAGCCGGACAGGGTCCAATCAGCCCCAGCATTTT.

The CDR3: CASSNNWPGRVGRQPQHF. In nucleotides, the CDR3 is TGTGCCAGCAGCAATAATTGGCCAGGGAGGGTCGGTAGGCAGCCCCAGCATTTT. The chain carries TRBV21-1 and TRBJ1-5. TRBV21-1 is a recognized pseudogene. CDR3 length equals 18 residues.

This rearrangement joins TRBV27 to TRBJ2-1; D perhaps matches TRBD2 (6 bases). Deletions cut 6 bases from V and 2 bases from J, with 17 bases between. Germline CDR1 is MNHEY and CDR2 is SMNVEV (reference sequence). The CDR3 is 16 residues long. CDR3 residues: CASSLTSPLTYNEQFF. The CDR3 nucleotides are TGTGCCAGCAGCCTTACTAGCCCTTTAACCTACAATGAGCAGTTCTTC.

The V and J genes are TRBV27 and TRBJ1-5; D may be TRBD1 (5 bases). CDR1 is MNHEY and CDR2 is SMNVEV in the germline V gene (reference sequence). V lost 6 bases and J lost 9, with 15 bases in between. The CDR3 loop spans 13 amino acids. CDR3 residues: CASRPTGGRPQHF. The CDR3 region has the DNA TGTGCCAGCAGACCGACGGGGGGGAGGCCCCAGCATTTT.

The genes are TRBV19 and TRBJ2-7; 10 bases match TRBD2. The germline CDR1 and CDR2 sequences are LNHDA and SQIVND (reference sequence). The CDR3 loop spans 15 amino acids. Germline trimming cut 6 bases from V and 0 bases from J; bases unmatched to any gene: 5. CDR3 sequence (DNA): TGTGCCAGTAGGCAACTAGCGGGGAACTCCTACGAGCAGTACTTC. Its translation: CASRQLAGNSYEQYF.